These T cell receptor beta chains were read from a single sample in a study of shared clonotypes between healthy human individuals. The protocol was immunoSEQ multiplex PCR, while the TCRdb copy is restricted to in-frame clones and leaves out a portion. The data hold under 2,000,000 clones, with around 96% observed a single time. The sample taken for sequencing was naive CD8+ T cells sorted from blood. The receptors come from a man aged 18 to 30 in good health. The CDR3 runs from the conserved cysteine through the conserved F or W. A D gene is named only where the DNA matches it firmly. Clone size, where shown, is once, few, many, or a class for clones that have expanded.

cdr3_nt: TGTGCCAGCAGCTTGGCTCTCGGGGAAAGGGCCTACGAGCAGTACTTC; cdr3_aa: CASSLALGERAYEQYF; d_call: NA; clone_size: NA; j_call: TRBJ2-7; v_call: TRBV5-6
cdr3_nt: TGCGCCAGCAGCCAAGATCCGGCTGCGAGCTCCTACGAGCAGTACTTC; cdr3_aa: CASSQDPAASSYEQYF; d_call: NA; clone_size: NA; j_call: TRBJ2-7; v_call: TRBV4-3
cdr3_nt: TGTGCCAGCAGCTCCACAGGGGGCTTCACTGAAGCTTTCTTT; cdr3_aa: CASSSTGGFTEAFF; d_call: TRBD1; clone_size: NA; j_call: TRBJ1-1; v_call: TRBV7-9
cdr3_nt: TGTGCCAGCACGGACGGCCTTAACACTGAAGCTTTCTTT; cdr3_aa: CASTDGLNTEAFF; d_call: NA; clone_size: NA; j_call: TRBJ1-1; v_call: TRBV7-9
cdr3_nt: TGTGCCAGCAGCTTGGTGACCGGGGAGCTGTTTTTT; cdr3_aa: CASSLVTGELFF; d_call: NA; clone_size: once; j_call: TRBJ2-2; v_call: TRBV7-9
cdr3_nt: TGTGCCAGCAGCTTGGAGCTATCCGAACCCCTCCACTTT; cdr3_aa: CASSLELSEPLHF; d_call: NA; clone_size: few; j_call: TRBJ1-6; v_call: TRBV5-6
cdr3_nt: TGTGCCAGCAGCTTAGTAGCCAATGAGCAGTTCTTC; cdr3_aa: CASSLVANEQFF; d_call: NA; clone_size: NA; j_call: TRBJ2-1; v_call: TRBV13
cdr3_nt: TGCGCCAGCAGGGGAACGAGGGCGATGAACACTGAAGCTTTCTTT; cdr3_aa: CASRGTRAMNTEAFF; d_call: NA; clone_size: NA; j_call: TRBJ1-1; v_call: TRBV5-1
cdr3_nt: TGCGCCAGCCAGGGAAAGAGCTCCTACGAGCAGTACTTC; cdr3_aa: CASQGKSSYEQYF; d_call: NA; clone_size: NA; j_call: TRBJ2-7; v_call: TRBV4-1
cdr3_nt: TGCGCCAGCAGCCAAGAGCACGGGACTAGCGGGCCAAGGGATACGCAGTATTTT; cdr3_aa: CASSQEHGTSGPRDTQYF; d_call: TRBD2; clone_size: NA; j_call: TRBJ2-3; v_call: TRBV4-3
cdr3_nt: TGTGCCAGCAGTTTATCAGTCATTCGGGGGACAGATGTCCGGGGCGACGAGCAGTACTTC; cdr3_aa: CASSLSVIRGTDVRGDEQYF; d_call: NA; clone_size: NA; j_call: TRBJ2-7; v_call: TRBV27
cdr3_nt: TGTGCCAGCAGTTACGGGCAGAATCAGCCCCAGCATTTT; cdr3_aa: CASSYGQNQPQHF; d_call: NA; clone_size: NA; j_call: TRBJ1-5; v_call: TRBV6-5
cdr3_nt: TGTGCCAGCAGTGCTGTGACAGGGTTCACAGATACGCAGTATTTT; cdr3_aa: CASSAVTGFTDTQYF; d_call: TRBD1; clone_size: NA; j_call: TRBJ2-3; v_call: TRBV6-1
cdr3_nt: TGCAGCCCACACTACGAGCAGTACTTC; cdr3_aa: CSPHYEQYF; d_call: NA; clone_size: NA; j_call: TRBJ2-7; v_call: TRBV29-1
cdr3_nt: TGTGCCAGCGCTGAGCTTCGGAATCCATACTTC; cdr3_aa: CASAELRNPYF; d_call: NA; clone_size: NA; j_call: TRBJ1-2; v_call: TRBV6-1
cdr3_nt: TGTGCCAGCAGCCTTGGACTAGCCTCGGGTGAGCAGTTCTTC; cdr3_aa: CASSLGLASGEQFF; d_call: TRBD2; clone_size: NA; j_call: TRBJ2-1; v_call: TRBV6-5
cdr3_nt: TGTGCCAGCACCATGACTAGCGGGGGGGCGGATACGCAGTATTTT; cdr3_aa: CASTMTSGGADTQYF; d_call: TRBD2; clone_size: NA; j_call: TRBJ2-3; v_call: TRBV28
cdr3_nt: TGTGCCAGCAGTGAAGAACTATGGATCCTAAATTCCGGAGCTTTCTTT; cdr3_aa: CASSEELWILNSGAFF; d_call: NA; clone_size: NA; j_call: TRBJ1-1; v_call: TRBV6-1
cdr3_nt: TGTGCCAGCAGCCCGAGACAGGGGTGGAGGGATACGCAGTATTTT; cdr3_aa: CASSPRQGWRDTQYF; d_call: TRBD1; clone_size: NA; j_call: TRBJ2-3; v_call: TRBV6-5
cdr3_nt: TGTGCCAGCAGTTTTTCCCGGATAGCAGAGTATTTT; cdr3_aa: CASSFSRIAEYF; d_call: NA; clone_size: NA; j_call: TRBJ2-3; v_call: TRBV27
cdr3_nt: TGTGCCAGTAGTATAATGGCGGGGATGAGCACTGAAGCTTTCTTT; cdr3_aa: CASSIMAGMSTEAFF; d_call: NA; clone_size: NA; j_call: TRBJ1-1; v_call: TRBV19
cdr3_nt: TGTGCCAGCGAGTCAGGGGGCGGGGGGGAGCTGTTTTTT; cdr3_aa: CASESGGGGELFF; d_call: TRBD1; clone_size: NA; j_call: TRBJ2-2; v_call: TRBV6-5
cdr3_nt: TGTGCCAGCAATCCCGGGACTAGCGCCTCCTACGAGCAGTACTTC; cdr3_aa: CASNPGTSASYEQYF; d_call: TRBD2; clone_size: NA; j_call: TRBJ2-7; v_call: TRBV2
cdr3_nt: TGTGCCAGCAGCTTGACTAGCGGGTTTGAGACCCAGTACTTC; cdr3_aa: CASSLTSGFETQYF; d_call: TRBD2; clone_size: NA; j_call: TRBJ2-5; v_call: TRBV5-6
cdr3_nt: TGTGCCATCAGTGAGTCGCTAGACCGCACAGATACGCAGTATTTT; cdr3_aa: CAISESLDRTDTQYF; d_call: NA; clone_size: NA; j_call: TRBJ2-3; v_call: TRBV10-3
cdr3_nt: TGTGCCAGCAGCGAAAGGGGCGCTGAGACCCAGTACTTC; cdr3_aa: CASSERGAETQYF; d_call: NA; clone_size: NA; j_call: TRBJ2-5; v_call: TRBV27
cdr3_nt: TGTGCCAGCAGTTACCTAGCGGAGAGCTACGAGCAGTACTTC; cdr3_aa: CASSYLAESYEQYF; d_call: TRBD2; clone_size: once; j_call: TRBJ2-7; v_call: TRBV6-5
cdr3_nt: TGCGCCAGCAGTGAGGGAAGGAACACCGGGGAGCTGTTTTTT; cdr3_aa: CASSEGRNTGELFF; d_call: NA; clone_size: NA; j_call: TRBJ2-2; v_call: TRBV5-1
cdr3_nt: TGTGCCAGCAGCGTCCAGGGGTCCCAAGAGACCCAGTACTTC; cdr3_aa: CASSVQGSQETQYF; d_call: NA; clone_size: NA; j_call: TRBJ2-5; v_call: TRBV2
cdr3_nt: TGTGCCAGCAGTGACGAACCCGGGACAGTGGGTCATGGCTACACCTTC; cdr3_aa: CASSDEPGTVGHGYTF; d_call: TRBD1; clone_size: NA; j_call: TRBJ1-2; v_call: TRBV6-1
cdr3_nt: TGTGCCAGCAGCTTAGACTCCTACAATGAGCAGTTCTTC; cdr3_aa: CASSLDSYNEQFF; d_call: NA; clone_size: NA; j_call: TRBJ2-1; v_call: TRBV11-3
cdr3_nt: TGTGCCAGCAGTTTATCCCGGGGGAACACTGAAGCTTTCTTT; cdr3_aa: CASSLSRGNTEAFF; d_call: NA; clone_size: NA; j_call: TRBJ1-1; v_call: TRBV27
cdr3_nt: TGTGCCAGCAGCTTACCTAGCGGGGGCAATGAGCAGTTCTTC; cdr3_aa: CASSLPSGGNEQFF; d_call: TRBD2; clone_size: NA; j_call: TRBJ2-1; v_call: TRBV7-9
cdr3_nt: TGCGCCAGCAGCCTGATGGATACGCAGTATTTT; cdr3_aa: CASSLMDTQYF; d_call: NA; clone_size: NA; j_call: TRBJ2-3; v_call: TRBV4-1
cdr3_nt: TGTGCCAGCAGCTTAGGGACTAGCGGGAGTAGGAACAATGAGCAGTTCTTC; cdr3_aa: CASSLGTSGSRNNEQFF; d_call: TRBD2; clone_size: NA; j_call: TRBJ2-1; v_call: TRBV7-8
cdr3_nt: TGCGCCAGCAGCCCCCAGACAGGGCCCTTTGAAGGCTACACCTTC; cdr3_aa: CASSPQTGPFEGYTF; d_call: TRBD1; clone_size: NA; j_call: TRBJ1-2; v_call: TRBV4-1
cdr3_nt: TGCAGCGTTGTGCCAGTTAGCGGGAGGGCAGATACGCAGTATTTT; cdr3_aa: CSVVPVSGRADTQYF; d_call: TRBD2; clone_size: NA; j_call: TRBJ2-3; v_call: TRBV29-1
cdr3_nt: TGTGCCTGGGAAAGGAATATGAACACCGGGGAGCTGTTTTTT; cdr3_aa: CAWERNMNTGELFF; d_call: NA; clone_size: NA; j_call: TRBJ2-2; v_call: TRBV30
cdr3_nt: TGTGCCAGCAGCTCCCTGACCCCGGGAGATGGCTACACCTTC; cdr3_aa: CASSSLTPGDGYTF; d_call: NA; clone_size: NA; j_call: TRBJ1-2; v_call: TRBV5-6
cdr3_nt: TGTGCCAGCAGCTCTCCGGCCAGGAGTAATGAAAAACTGTTTTTT; cdr3_aa: CASSSPARSNEKLFF; d_call: NA; clone_size: NA; j_call: TRBJ1-4; v_call: TRBV11-2
cdr3_nt: TGCGCCAGCAGCCACGAAGGACGCAGGGAAGAGTACGAGCAGTACTTC; cdr3_aa: CASSHEGRREEYEQYF; d_call: NA; clone_size: NA; j_call: TRBJ2-7; v_call: TRBV4-1
cdr3_nt: TGTGCCAGCAGCCCGGACTTGGGAAACACCATATATTTT; cdr3_aa: CASSPDLGNTIYF; d_call: NA; clone_size: NA; j_call: TRBJ1-3; v_call: TRBV11-2
cdr3_nt: TGCGCCAGCAGCCAAGGTATGGGAGGGCCTCAGGAAAACATTCAGTACTTC; cdr3_aa: CASSQGMGGPQENIQYF; d_call: TRBD2; clone_size: once; j_call: TRBJ2-4; v_call: TRBV4-3
cdr3_nt: TGTGCCAGCAGTGAACTTGTCGGGGGGGGTGGCACAGATACGCAGTATTTT; cdr3_aa: CASSELVGGGGTDTQYF; d_call: TRBD2; clone_size: NA; j_call: TRBJ2-3; v_call: TRBV6-1
cdr3_nt: TGTGCCAGCAGGAGTGGGGGGGAGGACAATGAGCAGTTCTTC; cdr3_aa: CASRSGGEDNEQFF; d_call: TRBD2; clone_size: NA; j_call: TRBJ2-1; v_call: TRBV28
cdr3_nt: TGTGCCAGCAGCTTTTTATCCGCTCCCTACGAGCAGTACTTC; cdr3_aa: CASSFLSAPYEQYF; d_call: NA; clone_size: NA; j_call: TRBJ2-7; v_call: TRBV11-2
cdr3_nt: TGCAGCGTTGCCGTCGGGGCGGCCGGGGAGCTGTTTTTT; cdr3_aa: CSVAVGAAGELFF; d_call: NA; clone_size: once; j_call: TRBJ2-2; v_call: TRBV29-1
cdr3_nt: TGTGCCAGCAGTGAAGGGTGGGCAGGGAGGGACACTGAAGCTTTCTTT; cdr3_aa: CASSEGWAGRDTEAFF; d_call: NA; clone_size: NA; j_call: TRBJ1-1; v_call: TRBV6-1
cdr3_nt: TGCGCCAGCAGCCTTCTGGCAGACTCCTACGAGCAGTACTTC; cdr3_aa: CASSLLADSYEQYF; d_call: NA; clone_size: NA; j_call: TRBJ2-7; v_call: TRBV5-1
cdr3_nt: TGTGCCAGCTCTGGAAACACCATATATTTT; cdr3_aa: CASSGNTIYF; d_call: NA; clone_size: NA; j_call: TRBJ1-3; v_call: TRBV2
cdr3_nt: TGCGCCAGCAGCCCCGGGACGGCGACCTACGAGCAGTACTTC; cdr3_aa: CASSPGTATYEQYF; d_call: NA; clone_size: NA; j_call: TRBJ2-7; v_call: TRBV4-3
cdr3_nt: TGTGCCAGCAGCCTTTATTGGACAGGGGGCGGGTGGAATGAGCAGTTCTTC; cdr3_aa: CASSLYWTGGGWNEQFF; d_call: TRBD1; clone_size: NA; j_call: TRBJ2-1; v_call: TRBV5-6
cdr3_nt: TGTGCCAGCAGCTCGAACGGGGAGACCCAGTACTTC; cdr3_aa: CASSSNGETQYF; d_call: NA; clone_size: NA; j_call: TRBJ2-5; v_call: TRBV9
cdr3_nt: TGTGCCAGCAGCTGGCACGGAGCGGGGGGGTACGAGCAGTACTTC; cdr3_aa: CASSWHGAGGYEQYF; d_call: TRBD2; clone_size: NA; j_call: TRBJ2-7; v_call: TRBV11-2
cdr3_nt: TGTGCCAGCAGCTTCGGTGAAAAACTGTTTTTT; cdr3_aa: CASSFGEKLFF; d_call: NA; clone_size: once; j_call: TRBJ1-4; v_call: TRBV7-9